This T cell receptor (beta chain) was observed in a study of T cell responses to AZD1222 COVID-19 vaccine. Data came from immunoSEQ multiplex PCR; TCRdb stores just in-frame clones and leaves some out. Of some 120,000 clones listed, more than 75% are singletons. Germline CDR1 and CDR2: SGHTS and YDEGEE. Trimming shortened V by 5 bases and J by 1 base, and 12 bases separated the two germline ends. CDR3 length: 14 residues. The TCR comes from an adult in good health. The V call is TRBV5-8, the J call TRBJ1-1; D is ambiguous. This material consisted of peripheral blood, taken on day 0 of AZD1222 vaccination. The CDR3, as DNA: TGTGCCAGCAGTTTGATTGCGGGGAACACTGAAGCTTTCTTT. It specifies CASSLIAGNTEAFF.